The sequence of this T cell receptor (beta chain) was determined in a study of cytomegalovirus exposure and HLA in healthy donors. The overall study: Of several hundred genotyped donors, roughly 76% grouped in the Caucasian-associated ancestry cluster. General study results and limits: The classifier reportedly diagnosed cytomegalovirus status with high sensitivity and specificity.

Germline V gene sequence: CDR1 SGHNT, CDR2 YYREEE (reference sequence). The CDR3 is 14 amino acids. Trimming took 1 base from V and 0 from J, leaving 5 bases between them. At sampling all donors were nominally healthy, likely with unrecorded immune exposures. The PCR made use of 60 Vbeta and 13 Jbeta primers. Per the original data handling: Per a later analysis, the number of unique TCR beta chains was roughly 80 million, of which about 10 million were shared. Measured with immunoSEQ multiplex PCR; TCRdb has only the in-frame clones, and not every one. That table supplies the V and J calls and clone size; D and trimming were determined from the DNA. This sample carries more than 90,000 clones, around three quarters of them seen once, and the ten largest clones take roughly 8%. Points on this clone: Its target is not known.

This receptor was obtained from a human donor in good health. Sequenced material: PBMCs. The rearrangement uses TRBV5-4 and TRBJ1-3; no clear D. In DNA, the CDR3 is TGTGCCAGCAGCTTGCGAGGCTCTGGAAACACCATATATTTT. It encodes CASSLRGSGNTIYF.